Sequencing of this T cell receptor beta chain was carried out in a study of T cells after yellow fever vaccination. On the study more broadly: SMART-Seq v4 Ultra Low Input handled preparation of low-cell-number fractions. Study-level findings and limits: Sorted repertoires could include abundant contaminating clonotypes from bulk cells. At around 96% for CD4 and about 88% for CD8, most primary-vaccination clones showed up again after the booster.

The sample holds many counts of this clonotype. Its antigen is as yet unknown. Germline V gene sequence: CDR1 LNHNV, CDR2 YYDKDF (reference sequence). The CDR3 spans 15 residues. The V end was cut by 0 bases, the J end by 3 bases, with 8 bases between. TCR cDNA was made by 5'RACE template switching, adding a universal primer site and UMIs. TCRdb re-derived calls from the 5' RACE reads in MiXCR, one entry per CDR3 protein. Of 300,000 to 350,000 distinct CDR3 sequences listed, approximately 4.5% are singletons. This TCR derives from a man between 18 and 35 years old who received the YFV17D yellow fever vaccine. Specimen: PBMCs, collected 15 days after the yellow fever booster vaccination. This sequence joins TRBV15 and TRBJ2-2; D is unclear. This chain's CDR3 is CATSRDLDHTGELFF. The CDR3 DNA reads TGTGCCACCAGCAGAGATTTGGACCACACCGGGGAGCTGTTTTTT.